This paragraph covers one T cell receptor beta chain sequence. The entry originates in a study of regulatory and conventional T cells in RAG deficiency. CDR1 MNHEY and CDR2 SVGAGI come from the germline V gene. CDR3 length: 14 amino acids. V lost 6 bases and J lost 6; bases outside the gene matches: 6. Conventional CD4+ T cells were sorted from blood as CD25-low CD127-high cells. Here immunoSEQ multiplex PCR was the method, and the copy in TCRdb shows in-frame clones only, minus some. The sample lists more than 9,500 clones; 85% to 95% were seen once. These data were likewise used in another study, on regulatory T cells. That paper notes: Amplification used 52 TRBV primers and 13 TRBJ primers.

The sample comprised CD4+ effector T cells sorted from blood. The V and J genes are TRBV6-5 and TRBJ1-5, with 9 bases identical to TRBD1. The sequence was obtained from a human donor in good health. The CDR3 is CASRPTGGGQPQHF. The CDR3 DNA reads TGTGCCAGCAGACCCACAGGGGGCGGTCAGCCCCAGCATTTT.